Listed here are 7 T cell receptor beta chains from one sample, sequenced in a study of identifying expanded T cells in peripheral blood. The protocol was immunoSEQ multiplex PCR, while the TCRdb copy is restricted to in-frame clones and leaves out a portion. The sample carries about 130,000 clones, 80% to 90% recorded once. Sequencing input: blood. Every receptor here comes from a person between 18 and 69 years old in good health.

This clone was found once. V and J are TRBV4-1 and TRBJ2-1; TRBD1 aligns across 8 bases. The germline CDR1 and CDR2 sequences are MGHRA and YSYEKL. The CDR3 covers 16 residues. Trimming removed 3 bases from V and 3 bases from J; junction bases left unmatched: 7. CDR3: CASSQVPGQVYNEQFF. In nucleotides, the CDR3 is TGCGCCAGCAGCCAGGTACCGGGACAGGTCTACAATGAGCAGTTCTTC.

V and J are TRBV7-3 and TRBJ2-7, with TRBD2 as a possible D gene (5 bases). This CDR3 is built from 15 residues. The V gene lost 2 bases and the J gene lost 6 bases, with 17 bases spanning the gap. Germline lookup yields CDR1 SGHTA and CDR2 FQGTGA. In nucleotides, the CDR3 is TGTGCCAGCAGCTTAGGTCGGCCAGGACTGGGCGAGCAGTACTTC. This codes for CASSLGRPGLGEQYF.

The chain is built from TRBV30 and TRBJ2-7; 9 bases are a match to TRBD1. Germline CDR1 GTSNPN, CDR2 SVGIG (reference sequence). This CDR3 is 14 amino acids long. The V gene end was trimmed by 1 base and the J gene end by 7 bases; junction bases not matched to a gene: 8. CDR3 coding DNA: TGTGCCTGGAGTGGGGGACAGGGACCTGGGGAGCAGTACTTC. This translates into CAWSGGQGPGEQYF.

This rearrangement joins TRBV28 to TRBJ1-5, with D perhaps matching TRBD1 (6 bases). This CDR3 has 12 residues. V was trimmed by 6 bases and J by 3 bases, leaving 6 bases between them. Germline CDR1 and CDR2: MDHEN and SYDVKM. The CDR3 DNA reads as TGTGCCAGCAGGGGGGCCAATCAGCCCCAGCATTTT. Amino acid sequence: CASRGANQPQHF.

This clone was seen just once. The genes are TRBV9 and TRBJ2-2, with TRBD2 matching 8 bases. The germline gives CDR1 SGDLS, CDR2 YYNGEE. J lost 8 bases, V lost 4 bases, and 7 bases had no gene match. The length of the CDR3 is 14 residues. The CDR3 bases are TGTGCCAGCAGCCCCCGGCGGGAGGTGGGGGAGCTGTTTTTT. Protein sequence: CASSPRREVGELFF.

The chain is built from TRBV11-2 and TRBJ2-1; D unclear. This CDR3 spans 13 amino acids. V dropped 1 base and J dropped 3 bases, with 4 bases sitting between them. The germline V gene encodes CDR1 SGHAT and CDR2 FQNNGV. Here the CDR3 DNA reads TGTGCCAGCAGCTTAGCCGGCTACAATGAGCAGTTCTTC. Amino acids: CASSLAGYNEQFF.

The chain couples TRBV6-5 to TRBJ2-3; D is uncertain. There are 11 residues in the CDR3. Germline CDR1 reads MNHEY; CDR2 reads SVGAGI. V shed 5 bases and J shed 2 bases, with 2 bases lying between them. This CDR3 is CASSATDTQYF. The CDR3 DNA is TGTGCCAGCAGTGCCACAGATACGCAGTATTTT.